The rows below give T cell receptor beta chains drawn from one sample of a study of blood T cell repertoires in COVID-19. Only in-frame clones appear in the TCRdb table, and some are missing; sequencing was by immunoSEQ multiplex PCR. The sample consists of about 200,000 clones, roughly 80% of them appearing once. The sequenced material came from PBMCs or T cells enriched from blood (not recorded which). The origin of the receptors is a woman aged 55-69 years with acute COVID-19. CDR3s include the opening cysteine and the closing phenylalanine or tryptophan. The order of the fields is D gene, CDR3 length, clone size, V gene, J gene, CDR3 DNA, CDR3 protein. The D gene is left open where the match is weak. The size field is filled for only some rows; it gives once, few, many or a size class.

TRBD1	13	.	TRBV19	TRBJ1-1	TGTGCCAGTAGTATAGGGACAGGGGGTGAAGCTTTCTTT	CASSIGTGGEAFF
TRBD2	13	.	TRBV7-2	TRBJ2-7	TGTGCCAGCAGCCTGCTTGCCGAGCGGGGGCAGTACTTC	CASSLLAERGQYF
.	13	.	TRBV18	TRBJ1-4	TGTGCCAGCTCAAGAGCTCACAATGAAAAACTGTTTTTT	CASSRAHNEKLFF
.	16	.	TRBV15	TRBJ1-2	TGTGCCACCAGCAGAGATCCCCTGCGGATTGACTATGGCTACACCTTC	CATSRDPLRIDYGYTF
.	13	.	TRBV7-7	TRBJ2-5	TGTGCCAGCAGCTTAGGGCAGGAAGAGACCCAGTACTTC	CASSLGQEETQYF
TRBD1	15	.	TRBV7-2	TRBJ2-7	TGTGCCAGCAGCTCAACTACAGGGGGCGGTTACGAGCAGTACTTC	CASSSTTGGGYEQYF
.	15	.	TRBV19	TRBJ1-5	TGTGCCAGTAGCCTTTGGGGGGGTGGCAATCAGCCCCAGCATTTT	CASSLWGGGNQPQHF
.	15	.	TRBV18	TRBJ1-2	TGTGCCAGCTCACCAGACGGGGGTATTAACTATGGCTACACCTTC	CASSPDGGINYGYTF
.	16	.	TRBV27	TRBJ1-6	TGTGCCAGCAGTTTATACGGTAGCTCCTATAATTCACCCCTCCACTTT	CASSLYGSSYNSPLHF
.	14	.	TRBV19	TRBJ2-1	TGTGCCAGTAGGGGCCGGGACACACCCAATGAGCAGTTCTTC	CASRGRDTPNEQFF
.	14	.	TRBV7-8	TRBJ1-3	TGTGCCAGCGCCAAGGGGCGGTTTGAGTACACCATATATTTT	CASAKGRFEYTIYF
.	15	once	TRBV5-1	TRBJ2-1	TGCGCCAGCAGCTTGGCCCGGGACTGGATCAATGAGCAGTTCTTC	CASSLARDWINEQFF
.	15	.	TRBV11-2	TRBJ2-5	TGTGCCAGCAGCCTCCAATTAGGGAGCAGGGAGACCCAGTACTTC	CASSLQLGSRETQYF
TRBD1	13	once	TRBV5-1	TRBJ2-3	TGCGCCAGCAACTCCGACAGGGAAGGTACGCAGTATTTT	CASNSDREGTQYF
TRBD2	16	.	TRBV25-1	TRBJ2-5	TGTGCCAGCAGTGAATATGGGGCTAGCGGGGTGGGGACCCAGTACTTC	CASSEYGASGVGTQYF
.	14	.	TRBV7-2	TRBJ1-5	TGTGCCAGCAGCACAGAGTCTAGCAATCAGCCCCAGCATTTT	CASSTESSNQPQHF
.	15	many	TRBV7-9	TRBJ2-7	TGTGCCAGTCAAGTTCCAGCAGCAGGAGGGTACGAGCAGTACTTC	CASQVPAAGGYEQYF
.	15	.	TRBV5-4	TRBJ1-1	TGTGCCAGCAGCTTGGGCGGCGGGGGCGAGACTGAAGCTTTCTTT	CASSLGGGGETEAFF
.	17	.	TRBV11-2	TRBJ2-2	TGTGCCAGCAGCTTACTTCAGGGAAATCCTAACACCGGGGAGCTGTTTTTT	CASSLLQGNPNTGELFF
TRBD2	15	.	TRBV3-1/TRBV3-2	TRBJ2-5	TGTGCCAGCAGCCGGGGACTAGTGAGGGTTGAGACCCAGTACTTC	CASSRGLVRVETQYF
TRBD1	15	.	TRBV10-3	TRBJ1-6	TGTGCCATCAGTGAGCGGACAGGCCCTGGGTCACCCCTCCACTTT	CAISERTGPGSPLHF
.	17	.	TRBV5-5	TRBJ1-5	TGTGCCAGCAGCTTGGGTACCCCCTTTCAGGGCAATCAGCCCCAGCATTTT	CASSLGTPFQGNQPQHF
.	17	.	TRBV14	TRBJ2-5	TGTGCCAGCAGCCAAGATCGCGGCTTTCGGCTTGAAGAGACCCAGTACTTC	CASSQDRGFRLEETQYF
.	16	few	TRBV5-5	TRBJ1-5	TGTGCCAGCAGCCCATGGGGCGGGGGTGGCAATCAGCCCCAGCATTTT	CASSPWGGGGNQPQHF
.	16	few	TRBV7-2	TRBJ1-5	TGTGCCAGCAGCTTCGAGGTGGGGCGCAGCAATCAGCCCCAGCATTTT	CASSFEVGRSNQPQHF
.	15	.	TRBV6-5	TRBJ2-1	TGTGCCAGCAGCGGCGGGGCCAGCTCCTACAATGAGCAGTTCTTC	CASSGGASSYNEQFF
.	14	.	TRBV18	TRBJ2-2	TGTGCCAGCTCACCCCCAGGATTGGCCGGGGAGCTGTTTTTT	CASSPPGLAGELFF
TRBD2	17	once	TRBV4-3	TRBJ2-1	TGCGCCAGCAGCACCCAATGGGGGACTAGCGGGAACAATGAGCAGTTCTTC	CASSTQWGTSGNNEQFF
.	12	.	TRBV30	TRBJ2-2	TGTGCCTGGAGTCAGGGGTCCGGGGAGCTGTTTTTT	CAWSQGSGELFF
TRBD1	14	.	TRBV28	TRBJ1-2	TGTGCCAGCAGTTTACGACAGGGCTTCTGGGGCTACACCTTC	CASSLRQGFWGYTF
.	13	.	TRBV6-2/TRBV6-3	TRBJ1-1	TGTGCCAGCAGTTACTTAAGGGGAACTGAAGCTTTCTTT	CASSYLRGTEAFF
.	16	.	TRBV7-2	TRBJ1-3	TGTGCCAGCAGTCTTTGGGTGGGGGGTGGTGGAAACACCATATATTTT	CASSLWVGGGGNTIYF
TRBD1	15	.	TRBV6-2/TRBV6-3	TRBJ1-3	TGTGCCAGCAGTTACTCGAGGACAGGAAGAAACACCATATATTTT	CASSYSRTGRNTIYF
TRBD1	13	.	TRBV5-8	TRBJ1-1	TGTGCCAGCAGCTTGCAGGGGGGCACTGAAGCTTTCTTT	CASSLQGGTEAFF
.	12	.	TRBV5-1	TRBJ1-1	TGCGCCAGCAGCTTCACAGACACTGAAGCTTTCTTT	CASSFTDTEAFF
.	14	.	TRBV5-1	TRBJ1-1	TGCGCCAGCAGCCCAGGACAAGGTGTCACTGAAGCTTTCTTT	CASSPGQGVTEAFF
.	16	.	TRBV19	TRBJ2-2	TGTGCCAGTAGTATAGGAATACTAGTACCCAGCGGGGAGCTGTTTTTT	CASSIGILVPSGELFF
.	13	.	TRBV5-4	TRBJ1-2	TGTGCCAGCAGCTCCGGGACACTCAATGGCTACACCTTC	CASSSGTLNGYTF
TRBD1	16	.	TRBV5-1	TRBJ1-1	TGCGCCAGCAGCTTGGAAGGTTCGACAGGGGGTCCTGAAGCTTTCTTT	CASSLEGSTGGPEAFF
TRBD1	15	.	TRBV5-5	TRBJ2-1	TGTGCCAGCAGCACCGGGACAGGGGGTACCAATGAGCAGTTCTTC	CASSTGTGGTNEQFF
TRBD1	11	few	TRBV3-1/TRBV3-2	TRBJ2-1	TGTGCCAGCAGCTGGACAGGGGAGCAGTTCTTC	CASSWTGEQFF
.	14	.	TRBV30	TRBJ1-3	TGTGCCTGGAGTGTTAGCATCTCTGGAAACACCATATATTTT	CAWSVSISGNTIYF
.	15	once	TRBV11-2	TRBJ1-3	TGTGCCAGCAGCTTAGAGGGGGGTCCTGGAAACACCATATATTTT	CASSLEGGPGNTIYF
.	12	few	TRBV3-1/TRBV3-2	TRBJ2-1	TGTGCCAGCAGCCAAGACCGCTATCGCCTGTTCTTC	CASSQDRYRLFF
.	13	.	TRBV9	TRBJ1-1	TGTGCCAGCAGCCTTACAGGAGACACTGAAGCTTTCTTT	CASSLTGDTEAFF
TRBD2	16	.	TRBV19	TRBJ2-1	TGTGCCAGTAGTAGAAGGACTAGCGGGGGGGCCTATGAGCAGTTCTTC	CASSRRTSGGAYEQFF
.	14	.	TRBV5-4	TRBJ1-3	TGTGCCAGCAGCCTCAACGAGGCTGGAAACACCATATATTTT	CASSLNEAGNTIYF
TRBD1	15	.	TRBV4-3	TRBJ2-1	TGCGCCAGCAGCCGAGTGGGACAGTTAAACAATGAGCAGTTCTTC	CASSRVGQLNNEQFF
TRBD1	19	.	TRBV5-1	TRBJ1-1	TGCGCCAGCAGCTTGGGCAGGCGGGACAGGGGTGTAAGCGGCACTGAAGCTTTCTTT	CASSLGRRDRGVSGTEAFF
TRBD1	17	.	TRBV10-1	TRBJ2-1	TGCGCCAGCAGTCCCTACCGACAGGGAGCCCGCCAAAGTGAGCAGTTCTTC	CASSPYRQGARQSEQFF